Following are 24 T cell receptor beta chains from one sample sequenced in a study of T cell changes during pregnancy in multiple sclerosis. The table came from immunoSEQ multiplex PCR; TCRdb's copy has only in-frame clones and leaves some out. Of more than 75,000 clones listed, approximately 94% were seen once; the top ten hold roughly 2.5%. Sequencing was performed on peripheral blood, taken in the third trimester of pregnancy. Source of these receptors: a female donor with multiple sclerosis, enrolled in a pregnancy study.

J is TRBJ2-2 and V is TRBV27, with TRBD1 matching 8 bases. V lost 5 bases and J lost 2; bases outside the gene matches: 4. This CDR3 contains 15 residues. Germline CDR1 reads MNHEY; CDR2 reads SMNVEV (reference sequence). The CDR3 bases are TGTGCCAGCAGTACAGACAGGGGAAACACCGGGGAGCTGTTTTTT. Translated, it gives CASSTDRGNTGELFF.

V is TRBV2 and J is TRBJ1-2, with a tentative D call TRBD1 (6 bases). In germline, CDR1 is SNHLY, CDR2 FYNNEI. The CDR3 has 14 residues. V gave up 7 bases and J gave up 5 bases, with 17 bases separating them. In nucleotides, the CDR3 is TGTGCCAGCACACCTATGACAGGAAGATATGGCTACACCTTC. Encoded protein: CASTPMTGRYGYTF.

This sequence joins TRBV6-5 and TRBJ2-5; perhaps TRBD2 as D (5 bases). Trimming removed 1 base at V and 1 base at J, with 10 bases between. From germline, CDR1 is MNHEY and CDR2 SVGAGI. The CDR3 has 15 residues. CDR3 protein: CASSYLPGFQETQYF. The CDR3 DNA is TGTGCCAGCAGTTACTTGCCGGGGTTCCAAGAGACCCAGTACTTC.

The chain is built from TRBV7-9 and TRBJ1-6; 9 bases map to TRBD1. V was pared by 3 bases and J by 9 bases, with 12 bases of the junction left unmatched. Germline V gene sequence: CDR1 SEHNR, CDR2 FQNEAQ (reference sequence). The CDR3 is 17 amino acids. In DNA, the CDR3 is TGTGCCAGCAGCTTGGAATCCGGGACAGGGAGAGGTTCACCCCTCCACTTT. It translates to CASSLESGTGRGSPLHF.

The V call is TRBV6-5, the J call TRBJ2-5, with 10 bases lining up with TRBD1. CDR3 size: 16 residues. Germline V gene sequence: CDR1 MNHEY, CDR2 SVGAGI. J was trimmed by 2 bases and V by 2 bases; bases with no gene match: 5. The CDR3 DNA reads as TGTGCCAGCAGTTACGGGGACAGGGGTCCTCAAGAGACCCAGTACTTC. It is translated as CASSYGDRGPQETQYF.

CDR3 region: CASTPPGQDHYEQYF. The CDR3 DNA reads TGTGCCAGCACCCCCCCGGGACAGGACCACTACGAGCAGTACTTC. The chain joins TRBV7-9 to TRBJ2-7, with 8 bases lining up with TRBD1. After removal of 7 bases from V and 3 bases from J, the junction contained 11 bases not matched to a gene. CDR1 is SEHNR, CDR2 FQNEAQ, per germline (reference sequence). The CDR3 loop spans 15 amino acids.

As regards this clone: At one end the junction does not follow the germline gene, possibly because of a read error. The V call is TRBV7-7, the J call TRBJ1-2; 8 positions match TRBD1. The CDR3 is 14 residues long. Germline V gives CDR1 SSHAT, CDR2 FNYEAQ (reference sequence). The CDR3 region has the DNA TGTGCTAGCAGCTTAGACAGGGGAGTTTTCGGCTACACCTTC. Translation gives CASSLDRGVFGYTF.

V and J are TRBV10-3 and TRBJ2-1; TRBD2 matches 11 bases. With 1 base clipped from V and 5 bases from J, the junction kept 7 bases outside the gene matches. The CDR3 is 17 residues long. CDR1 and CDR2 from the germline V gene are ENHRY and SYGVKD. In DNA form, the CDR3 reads TGTGCCATCAGTGAGTGGCCCGGGACTAGCGGAAACAATGAGCAGTTCTTC. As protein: CAISEWPGTSGNNEQFF.

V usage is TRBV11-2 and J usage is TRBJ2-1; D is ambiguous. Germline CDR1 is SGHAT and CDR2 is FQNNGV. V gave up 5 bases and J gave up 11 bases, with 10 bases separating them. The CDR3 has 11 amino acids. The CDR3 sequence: CASSPGRQQFF. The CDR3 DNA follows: TGTGCCAGCAGCCCTGGGCGCCAGCAGTTCTTC.

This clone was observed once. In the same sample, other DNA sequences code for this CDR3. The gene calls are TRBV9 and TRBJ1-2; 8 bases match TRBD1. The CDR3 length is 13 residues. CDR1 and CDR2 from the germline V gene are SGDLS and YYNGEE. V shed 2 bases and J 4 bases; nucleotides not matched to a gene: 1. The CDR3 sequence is CASSVGQGYGYTF. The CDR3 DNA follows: TGTGCCAGCAGCGTCGGACAGGGCTATGGCTACACCTTC. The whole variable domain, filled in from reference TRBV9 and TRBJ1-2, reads DSGVTQTPKHLITATGQRVTLRCSPRSGDLSVYWYQQSLDQGLQFLIQYYNGEERAKGNILERFSAQQFPDLHSELNLSSLELGDSALYFCASSVGQGYGYTFGSGTRLTVV.

The CDR3 bases are TGTGCCAGCACCTTCGTGGGGGGGGCCACGAATGAGCAGTTCTTC. It is translated as CASTFVGGATNEQFF. The V gene is TRBV27, the J gene TRBJ2-1; TRBD2 might be the D (7 bases). Deletions cut 7 bases from V and 7 bases from J, with 20 bases between. Looked up from germline, CDR1 is MNHEY and CDR2 is SMNVEV (reference sequence). The CDR3 is 15 amino acids.

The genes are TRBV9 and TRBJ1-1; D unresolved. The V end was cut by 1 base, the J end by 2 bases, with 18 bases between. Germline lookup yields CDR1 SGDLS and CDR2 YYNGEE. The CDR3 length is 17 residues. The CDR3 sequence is CASSVSFYSGRNTEAFF. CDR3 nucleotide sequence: TGTGCCAGCAGCGTATCTTTTTATAGCGGGAGAAACACTGAAGCTTTCTTT.

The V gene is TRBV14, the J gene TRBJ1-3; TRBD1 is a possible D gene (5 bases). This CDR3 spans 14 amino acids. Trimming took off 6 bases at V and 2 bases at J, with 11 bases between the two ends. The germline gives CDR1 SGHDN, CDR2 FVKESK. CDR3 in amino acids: CASRLSGAGNTIYF. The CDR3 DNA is TGTGCCAGCAGACTCTCGGGGGCTGGAAACACCATATATTTT.

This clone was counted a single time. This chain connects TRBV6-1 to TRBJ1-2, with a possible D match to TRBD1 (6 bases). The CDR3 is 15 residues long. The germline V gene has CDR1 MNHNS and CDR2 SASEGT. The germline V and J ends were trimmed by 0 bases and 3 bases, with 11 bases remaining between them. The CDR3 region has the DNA TGTGCCAGCAGTGAAGCAATTGGGGGCGACTATGGCTACACCTTC. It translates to CASSEAIGGDYGYTF.

The CDR3 bases are TGTGCCAGCAGCCAGGCTACAGGGCTCTCTGGAAACACCATATATTTT. This sequence encodes CASSQATGLSGNTIYF. The rearrangement joins TRBV11-3 to TRBJ1-3; D is perhaps TRBD1 (6 bases). CDR1 is SGHNT, CDR2 YENEEA, per germline. The CDR3 extends over 16 amino acids. V was trimmed by 5 bases and J by 0 bases, leaving 14 bases between them.

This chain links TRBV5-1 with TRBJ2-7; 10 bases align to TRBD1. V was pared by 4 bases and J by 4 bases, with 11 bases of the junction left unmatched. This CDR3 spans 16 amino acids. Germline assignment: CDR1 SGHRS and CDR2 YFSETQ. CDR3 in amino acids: CASSTQPGQGVYEQYF. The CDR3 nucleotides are TGCGCCAGCAGCACACAACCAGGACAGGGGGTATACGAGCAGTACTTC.

This CDR3 is CASSSTGYPYEQYF. DNA for the CDR3: TGTGCCAGCAGCTCAACGGGTTACCCCTACGAGCAGTACTTC. This sequence joins TRBV7-9 and TRBJ2-7; D is ambiguous. Germline V gene data show CDR1 as SEHNR and CDR2 as FQNEAQ (reference sequence). V lost 4 bases, J lost 2 bases, and 12 bases lay in between. This CDR3 comprises 14 residues.

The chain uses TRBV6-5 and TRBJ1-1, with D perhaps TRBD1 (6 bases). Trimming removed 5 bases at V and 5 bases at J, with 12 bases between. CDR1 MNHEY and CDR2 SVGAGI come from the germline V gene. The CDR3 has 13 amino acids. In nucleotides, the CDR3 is TGTGCCAGCAGTACACAGGGAGGGACTGAAGCTTTCTTT. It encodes CASSTQGGTEAFF.

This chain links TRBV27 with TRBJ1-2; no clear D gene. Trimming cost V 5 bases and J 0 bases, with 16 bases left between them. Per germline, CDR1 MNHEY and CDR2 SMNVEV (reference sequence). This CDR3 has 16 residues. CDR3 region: CASSPRVRLSNYGYTF. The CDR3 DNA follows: TGTGCCAGCAGTCCACGGGTTAGACTGTCTAACTATGGCTACACCTTC.

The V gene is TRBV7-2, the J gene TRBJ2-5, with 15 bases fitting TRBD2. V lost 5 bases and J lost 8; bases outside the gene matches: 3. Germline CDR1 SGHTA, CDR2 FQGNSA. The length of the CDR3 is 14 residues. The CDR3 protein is CASSQGLAGGTQYF. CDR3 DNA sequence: TGTGCCAGCAGCCAGGGACTAGCGGGGGGAACCCAGTACTTC.

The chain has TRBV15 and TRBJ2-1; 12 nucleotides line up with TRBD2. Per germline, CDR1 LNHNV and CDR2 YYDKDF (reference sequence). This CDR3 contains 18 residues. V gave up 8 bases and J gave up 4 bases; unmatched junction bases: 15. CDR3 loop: CATGTSGYPSVGYNEQFF. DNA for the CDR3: TGTGCCACCGGGACTAGCGGGTACCCATCGGTGGGGTACAATGAGCAGTTCTTC.

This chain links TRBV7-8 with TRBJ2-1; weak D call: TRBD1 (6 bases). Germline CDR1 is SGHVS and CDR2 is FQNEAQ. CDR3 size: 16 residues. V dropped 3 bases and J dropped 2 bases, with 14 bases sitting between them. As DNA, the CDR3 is TGTGCCAGCAGCTTGGAGGACAGACTTACCTACAATGAGCAGTTCTTC. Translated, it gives CASSLEDRLTYNEQFF.

The CDR3 loop reads CASSIGTSGVSSYEQYF. DNA for the CDR3: TGTGCCAGCAGCATAGGGACTAGCGGGGTGAGCTCCTACGAGCAGTACTTC. V is TRBV5-4 and J is TRBJ2-7; 13 bases fit TRBD2. The CDR3 length is 17 residues. Trimming cost V 4 bases and J 0 bases; bases outside gene matches: 7. The germline gives CDR1 SGHNT, CDR2 YYREEE (reference sequence).

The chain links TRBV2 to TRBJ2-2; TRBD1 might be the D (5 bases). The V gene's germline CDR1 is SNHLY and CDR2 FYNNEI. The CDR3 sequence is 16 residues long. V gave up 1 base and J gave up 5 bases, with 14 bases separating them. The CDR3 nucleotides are TGTGCCAGCAGTGAAGGTTCAAAAGGGGTGACCGGGGAGCTGTTTTTT. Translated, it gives CASSEGSKGVTGELFF.